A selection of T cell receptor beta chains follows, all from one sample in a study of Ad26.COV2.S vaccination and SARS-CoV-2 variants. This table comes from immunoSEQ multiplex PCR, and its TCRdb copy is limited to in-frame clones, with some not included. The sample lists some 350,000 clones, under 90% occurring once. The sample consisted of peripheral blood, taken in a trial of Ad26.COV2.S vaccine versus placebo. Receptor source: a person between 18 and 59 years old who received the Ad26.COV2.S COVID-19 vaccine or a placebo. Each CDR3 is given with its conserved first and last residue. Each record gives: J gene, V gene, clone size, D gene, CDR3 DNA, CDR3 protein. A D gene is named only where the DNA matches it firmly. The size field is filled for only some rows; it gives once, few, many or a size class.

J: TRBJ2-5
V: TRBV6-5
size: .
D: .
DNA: TGTGCCAGCAGTTACTCGAACAGGGCCGAGACCCAGTACTTC
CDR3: CASSYSNRAETQYF

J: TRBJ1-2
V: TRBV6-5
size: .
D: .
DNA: TGTGCCAGCAGTTACCTCCGAAAGTCTGCCGATGGCTACACCTTC
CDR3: CASSYLRKSADGYTF

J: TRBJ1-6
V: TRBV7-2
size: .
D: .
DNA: TGTGCCAGCAGCTTAGCGGTGCGGCTCGGGACGTTCCCTTCACCCCTCCACTTT
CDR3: CASSLAVRLGTFPSPLHF

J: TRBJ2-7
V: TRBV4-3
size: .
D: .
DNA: TGCGCCAGCAGCCAAGGGTTGGCCTACGAGCAGTACTTC
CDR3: CASSQGLAYEQYF

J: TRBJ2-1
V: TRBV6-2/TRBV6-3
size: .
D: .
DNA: TGTGCCAGCAGTTACGGCGATGAGCAGTTCTTC
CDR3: CASSYGDEQFF

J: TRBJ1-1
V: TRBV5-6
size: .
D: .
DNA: TGTGCCAGCAGCCCGAACCTCGACTCCTTAGCTGAAGCTTTCTTT
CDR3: CASSPNLDSLAEAFF

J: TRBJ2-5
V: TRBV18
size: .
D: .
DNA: TGTGCCAGCTCACGGGGGGAGCAAGAGACCCAGTACTTC
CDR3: CASSRGEQETQYF

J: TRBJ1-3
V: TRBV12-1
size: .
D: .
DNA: TGTGCCAGCAGCCCACGAGAACAAGTATTTGGAAACACCATATATTTT
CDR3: CASSPREQVFGNTIYF

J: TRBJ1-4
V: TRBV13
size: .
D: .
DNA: TGTGCCAGCAGCTTAGCGGGCAGAGCTAATGAAAAACTGTTTTTT
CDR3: CASSLAGRANEKLFF

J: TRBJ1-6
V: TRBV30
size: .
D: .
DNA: TGTGCCTGGAGTGTACTATCAAGCTCCTATAATTCACCCCTCCACTTT
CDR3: CAWSVLSSSYNSPLHF

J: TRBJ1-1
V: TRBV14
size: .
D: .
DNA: TGTGCCAGCAGCCAAGATTTCAACACACTGAACACTGAAGCTTTCTTT
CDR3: CASSQDFNTLNTEAFF

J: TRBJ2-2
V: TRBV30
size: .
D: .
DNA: TGTGCCTGGAGTATAGGCAGGGGAGCCGGGGAGCTGTTTTTT
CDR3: CAWSIGRGAGELFF

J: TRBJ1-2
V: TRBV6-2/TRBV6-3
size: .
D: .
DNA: TGTGCCAGCAGTTACGACAGTTTTGGCTACACCTTC
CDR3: CASSYDSFGYTF

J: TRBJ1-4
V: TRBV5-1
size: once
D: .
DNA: TGCGCCAGCAGGACGACAGGCTCTAATGAAAAACTGTTTTTT
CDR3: CASRTTGSNEKLFF

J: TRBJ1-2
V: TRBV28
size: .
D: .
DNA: TGTGCCAGCAGAGTAGACCAGGGCTACACCTTC
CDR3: CASRVDQGYTF

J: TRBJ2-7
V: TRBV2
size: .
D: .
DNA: TGTGCCAGCAAGTCTGTATACGAGCAGTACTTC
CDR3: CASKSVYEQYF

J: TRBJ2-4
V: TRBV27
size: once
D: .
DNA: TGTGCCAGCAGTCCCGGGACGGACAAAAACATTCAGTACTTC
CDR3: CASSPGTDKNIQYF

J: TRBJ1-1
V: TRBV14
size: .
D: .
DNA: TGTGCCAGCAGCCCTGGGGTAGGGGCGGCTTTCTTT
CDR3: CASSPGVGAAFF

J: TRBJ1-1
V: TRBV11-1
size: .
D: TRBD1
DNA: TGTGCCAGCAGCCCTACAGGGGGCACTGAAGCTTTCTTT
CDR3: CASSPTGGTEAFF

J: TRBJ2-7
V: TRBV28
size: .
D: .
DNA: TGTGCCAGCAGTGGCGGGACAGTAGTCTTTCGCGAGCAGTACTTC
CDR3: CASSGGTVVFREQYF

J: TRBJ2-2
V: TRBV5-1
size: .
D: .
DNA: TGCGCCAGCAGCTCCCAGTCTAGCGCGTACACCGGGGAGCTGTTTTTT
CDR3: CASSSQSSAYTGELFF

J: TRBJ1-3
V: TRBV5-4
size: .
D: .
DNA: TGTGCCAGCAGCGCCAGCTACAGTGTTGGAAACACCATATATTTT
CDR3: CASSASYSVGNTIYF

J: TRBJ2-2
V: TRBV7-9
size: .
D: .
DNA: TGTGCCAGCAGCTCCCGGGGGTACGGGGAGCTGTTTTTT
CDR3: CASSSRGYGELFF

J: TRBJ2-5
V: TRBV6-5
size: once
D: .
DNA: TGTGCCAGCACCCTGGGCGGGACATGGGAGACCCAGTACTTC
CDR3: CASTLGGTWETQYF

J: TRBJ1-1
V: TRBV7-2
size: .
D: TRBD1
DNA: TGTGCCAGCAGCAAGGACAGGGTTGAGAGAACTAAAGCTTTCTTT
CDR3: CASSKDRVERTKAFF

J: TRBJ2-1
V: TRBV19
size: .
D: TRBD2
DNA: TGTGCCAGTTCGCCCGGACTAGCGGGAAGCTACAATGAGCAGTTCTTC
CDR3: CASSPGLAGSYNEQFF

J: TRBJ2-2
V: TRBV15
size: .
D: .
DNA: TGTGCCACCAGTTCCCTAGATTTCACCGGGGAGCTGTTTTTT
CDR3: CATSSLDFTGELFF

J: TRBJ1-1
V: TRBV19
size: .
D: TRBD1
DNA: TGTGCCACCAAAGGACAGGGCACTGAAGCTTTCTTT
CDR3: CATKGQGTEAFF

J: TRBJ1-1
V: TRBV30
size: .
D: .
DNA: TGTGCCTGGAGCTCAGGGACGGGTGAAGCTTTCTTT
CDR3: CAWSSGTGEAFF

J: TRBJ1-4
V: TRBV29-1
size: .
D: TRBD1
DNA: TGCAGCACCTCAGGGGGCACAGCTAATGAAAAACTGTTTTTT
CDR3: CSTSGGTANEKLFF

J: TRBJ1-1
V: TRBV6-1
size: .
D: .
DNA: TGTGCCAGCAGTGAAAGTTGGGTAATTGATGATACTGAAGCTTTCTTT
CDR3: CASSESWVIDDTEAFF

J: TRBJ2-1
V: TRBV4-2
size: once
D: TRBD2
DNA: TGTGCCAGCAGCCTCCGCGGTCTGGGCGGGGGGCCGCTAACCTACAATGAGCAGTTCTTC
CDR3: CASSLRGLGGGPLTYNEQFF

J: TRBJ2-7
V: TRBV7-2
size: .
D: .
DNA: TGTGCCAGCAGCTTAGGACAGCCTAGGAGCTCCTACGAGCAGTACTTC
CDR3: CASSLGQPRSSYEQYF

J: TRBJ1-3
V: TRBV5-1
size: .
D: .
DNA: TGCGCCAGCAAAATAAAGACAGCAGACTACACCATATATTTT
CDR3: CASKIKTADYTIYF

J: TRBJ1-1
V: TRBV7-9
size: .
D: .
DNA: TGTGCCAGCAGCTTGCAGGGAAGGAACACTGAAGCTTTCTTT
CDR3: CASSLQGRNTEAFF

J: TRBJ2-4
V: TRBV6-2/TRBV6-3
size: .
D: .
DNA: TGTGCCAGCAGTCAGAGTGGAAACATTCAGTACTTC
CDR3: CASSQSGNIQYF

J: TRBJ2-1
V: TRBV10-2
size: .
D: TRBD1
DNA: TGCGCCAGCGTAGGTTTTAGGGGACAGGGACTGAACAATGAGCAGTTCTTC
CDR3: CASVGFRGQGLNNEQFF

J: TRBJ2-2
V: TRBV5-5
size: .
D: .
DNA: TGTGCCAGCACCCGGGGGACCGGGGAGCTGTTTTTT
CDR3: CASTRGTGELFF

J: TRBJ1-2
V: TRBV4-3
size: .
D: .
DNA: TGCGCCAGCAGCCAAGATCGGAAGGGAATCTATGGCTACACCTTC
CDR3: CASSQDRKGIYGYTF

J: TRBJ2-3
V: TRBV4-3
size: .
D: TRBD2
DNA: TGCGCCAGCAGGCTTCTCCTAGCGGGGTCCACAGATACGCAGTATTTT
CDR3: CASRLLLAGSTDTQYF

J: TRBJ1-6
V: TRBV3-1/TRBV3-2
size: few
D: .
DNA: TGTGCCAGCAGCCAACTTTCTATAGGGCCCCTCCACTTT
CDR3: CASSQLSIGPLHF

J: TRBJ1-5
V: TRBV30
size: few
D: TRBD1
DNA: TGTGCCTGGAGGTCCGGGACAGGGTCTCGTCAGCCCCAGCATTTT
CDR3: CAWRSGTGSRQPQHF

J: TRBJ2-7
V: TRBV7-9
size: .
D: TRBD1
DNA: TGTGCCAGCAGCTTACGGCCATTGACAGGGTCCGGCTACGAGCAGTACTTC
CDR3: CASSLRPLTGSGYEQYF

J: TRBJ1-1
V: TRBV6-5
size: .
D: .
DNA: TGTGCCAGCGATTCGGGGACCTCGAACACTGAAGCTTTCTTT
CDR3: CASDSGTSNTEAFF

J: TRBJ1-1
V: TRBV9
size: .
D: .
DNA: TGTGCCAGCAGCGTAGGACAGGCAACTGAAGCTTTCTTT
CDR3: CASSVGQATEAFF

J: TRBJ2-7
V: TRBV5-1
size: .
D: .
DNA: TGCGCCAGCAGCTTGGTGTGGGACGGCAGTTTCTCCTACGAGCAGTACTTC
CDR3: CASSLVWDGSFSYEQYF